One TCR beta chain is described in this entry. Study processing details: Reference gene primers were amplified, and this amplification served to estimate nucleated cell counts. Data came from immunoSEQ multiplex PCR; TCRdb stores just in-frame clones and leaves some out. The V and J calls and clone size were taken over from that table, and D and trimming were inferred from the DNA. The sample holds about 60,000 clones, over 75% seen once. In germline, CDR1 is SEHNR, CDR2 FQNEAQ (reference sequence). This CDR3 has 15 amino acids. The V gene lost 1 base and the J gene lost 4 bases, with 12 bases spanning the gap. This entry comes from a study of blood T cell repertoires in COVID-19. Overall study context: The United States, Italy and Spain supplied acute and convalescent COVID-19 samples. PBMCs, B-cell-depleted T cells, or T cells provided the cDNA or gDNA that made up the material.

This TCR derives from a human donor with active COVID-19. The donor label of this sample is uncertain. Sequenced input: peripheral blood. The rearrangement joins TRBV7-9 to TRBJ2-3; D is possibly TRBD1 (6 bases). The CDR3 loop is CASSLDRDHPDTQYF. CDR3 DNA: TGTGCCAGCAGCTTAGACAGGGATCACCCAGATACGCAGTATTTT.